This is a list of T cell receptor beta chains from one sample in a study of cytomegalovirus exposure and HLA in healthy donors. TCRdb's copy holds only in-frame clones and misses some; the assay was immunoSEQ multiplex PCR. The repertoire holds roughly 180,000 clones, around 82% seen once, with under 1.1% in the top ten. What was sequenced was PBMCs. All receptors derive from a young man in good health and CMV-seronegative. Both conserved end residues are part of each CDR3. Each record gives: clone size, D gene, V gene, J gene, CDR3 protein, CDR3 DNA. The D gene is left open where the match is weak. Where a row states a size, it is once, few, many or the class of an expanded clone; other rows omit it.

-	TRBD1	TRBV5-4	TRBJ2-2	CASSSDRGVNTGELFF	TGTGCCAGCAGCTCCGACAGGGGCGTTAACACCGGGGAGCTGTTTTTT
-	-	TRBV5-1	TRBJ1-2	CASSLRPEGVYGYTF	TGCGCCAGCAGCTTGAGGCCAGAAGGGGTCTATGGCTACACCTTC
-	TRBD1	TRBV6-6	TRBJ1-2	CASSRDSDIINYGYTF	TGTGCCAGCAGCCGGGACAGTGATATTATTAACTATGGCTACACCTTC
-	TRBD2	TRBV5-4	TRBJ2-5	CASSLVSGDQYF	TGTGCCAGCAGCTTGGTTAGCGGGGACCAGTACTTC
-	TRBD2	TRBV6-6	TRBJ2-4	CASRVAGEAKNIQYF	TGTGCCAGCAGGGTAGCGGGAGAAGCCAAAAACATTCAGTACTTC
-	TRBD2	TRBV5-1	TRBJ2-1	CASSLDLAGGPSSYNEQFF	TGCGCCAGCAGCTTGGATCTAGCGGGGGGTCCCAGCTCCTACAATGAGCAGTTCTTC
-	TRBD2	TRBV27	TRBJ2-3	CASQRTSLRDTQYF	TGTGCCAGCCAGAGGACTAGCCTCAGAGATACGCAGTATTTT
-	-	TRBV5-6	TRBJ1-3	CASSPDSSGNTIYF	TGTGCCAGCAGCCCAGACAGCTCTGGAAACACCATATATTTT
-	-	TRBV10-3	TRBJ2-4	CAISGQGNQNIQYF	TGTGCCATCAGTGGGCAGGGGAACCAAAACATTCAGTACTTC
-	TRBD1	TRBV7-2	TRBJ1-3	CASSSRTGGNTIYF	TGTGCCAGCAGTTCCCGGACAGGGGGAAACACCATATATTTT
-	-	TRBV7-9	TRBJ1-4	CASSPDTTNEKLFF	TGTGCCAGCAGCCCCGACACCACTAATGAAAAACTGTTTTTT
-	-	TRBV10-3	TRBJ2-7	CAISEWNSPYEQYF	TGTGCCATCAGTGAGTGGAACAGTCCCTACGAGCAGTACTTC
-	-	TRBV19	TRBJ1-5	CASTSTDSANQPQHF	TGTGCCAGTACCTCGACGGACAGTGCGAATCAGCCCCAGCATTTT
-	-	TRBV2	TRBJ1-1	CASSEAPGQGSTEAFF	TGTGCCAGCAGTGAAGCGCCCGGCCAGGGGAGCACTGAAGCTTTCTTT
-	-	TRBV7-8	TRBJ2-7	CASSLGAGGSYEQYF	TGTGCCAGCAGCTTAGGGGCTGGGGGGTCCTACGAGCAGTACTTC
-	TRBD2	TRBV25-1	TRBJ2-1	CASSARLAANYNEQFF	TGTGCCAGCAGTGCGCGACTAGCGGCTAATTACAATGAGCAGTTCTTC
few	TRBD1	TRBV7-9	TRBJ1-5	CASNSGTGNQPQHF	TGTGCCAGCAATTCAGGGACAGGGAATCAGCCCCAGCATTTT
few	-	TRBV19	TRBJ1-1	CASSIDPSGAEAFF	TGTGCCAGTAGTATAGACCCCTCGGGGGCTGAAGCTTTCTTT
few	-	TRBV5-1	TRBJ2-1	CASSLSLGLSYNEQFF	TGCGCCAGCAGCTTGTCCCTCGGACTTTCCTACAATGAGCAGTTCTTC
-	TRBD2	TRBV29-1	TRBJ2-5	CSVEPTGLAGGLPAETQYF	TGCAGCGTTGAACCAACCGGACTAGCGGGGGGTCTCCCGGCAGAGACCCAGTACTTC
-	-	TRBV28	TRBJ2-3	CASSFRDTQYF	TGTGCCAGCAGTTTTCGAGATACGCAGTATTTT
-	-	TRBV27	TRBJ2-7	CASSLSSTDSYEQYF	TGTGCCAGCAGTTTATCATCGACGGACAGCTACGAGCAGTACTTC
-	-	TRBV9	TRBJ2-3	CASSVDFADTQYF	TGTGCCAGCAGCGTAGACTTCGCAGATACGCAGTATTTT
-	TRBD1	TRBV19	TRBJ2-2	CASSIWGQGTKEGELFF	TGTGCCAGTAGTATATGGGGACAGGGAACTAAGGAGGGGGAGCTGTTTTTT
-	TRBD1	TRBV28	TRBJ1-6	CASSFRQGADSPLHF	TGTGCCAGCAGTTTCCGACAGGGGGCGGATTCACCCCTCCACTTT
-	-	TRBV28	TRBJ1-5	CASRWITEGNQPQHF	TGTGCCAGCAGATGGATCACGGAGGGCAATCAGCCCCAGCATTTT
-	TRBD1	TRBV28	TRBJ2-7	CASRTIRDSSYEQYF	TGTGCCAGCAGGACCATCCGGGACAGCTCCTACGAGCAGTACTTC
-	-	TRBV10-1	TRBJ1-3	CASSESARRTSGNTIYF	TGCGCCAGCAGTGAGTCGGCCCGAAGAACATCTGGAAACACCATATATTTT
-	-	TRBV6-4	TRBJ2-3	CASSDASRGTDTQYF	TGTGCCAGCAGTGACGCTAGCCGCGGCACAGATACGCAGTATTTT